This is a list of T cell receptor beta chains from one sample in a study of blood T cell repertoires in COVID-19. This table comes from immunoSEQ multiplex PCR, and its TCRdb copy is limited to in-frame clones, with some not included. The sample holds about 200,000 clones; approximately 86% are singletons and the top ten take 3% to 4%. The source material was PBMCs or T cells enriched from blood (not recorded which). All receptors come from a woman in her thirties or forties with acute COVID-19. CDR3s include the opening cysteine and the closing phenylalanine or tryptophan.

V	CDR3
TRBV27	CASSLQGASGNTIYF
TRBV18	CASSPTGGDEKLFF
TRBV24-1	CATSDLSGTGNTGELFF
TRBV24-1	CATSDQSEGRADTQYF
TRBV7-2	CASSLRAGWEPQHF
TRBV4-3	CASSQEWGARQPQHF
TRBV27	CASSLFSRLKTSDTQYF
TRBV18	CASSPREETQYF
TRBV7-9	CASSPRGNSGNTIYF
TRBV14	CASSHETDSFYNEQFF
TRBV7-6	CASSPGTGFGSYEQYF
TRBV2	CASSPWTSGYEQYF
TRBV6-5	CASSYSRTSGSYEQYF
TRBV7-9	CASSLGGTRNSEQFF
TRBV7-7	CASSPELAGLGTGELFF
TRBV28	CASSYRGGDGVAFF
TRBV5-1	CASSASFGVRGTGELFF
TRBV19	CAGRGTEAFF
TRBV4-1	CASSQDQGTSFYEQYF
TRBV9	CASSDLAGAPDTGELFF
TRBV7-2	CASSLGPRGTQPQHF
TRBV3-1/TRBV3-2	CASRREGDNYGYTF
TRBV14	CASSPGTGGILISPLHF
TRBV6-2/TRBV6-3	CASSYSIGQVGTQYF
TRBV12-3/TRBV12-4	CASSGQGDQPQHF
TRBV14	CASSPSGHHRDTQYF
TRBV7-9	CASSLGTLASSSTDTQYF
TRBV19	CASSSAGENYGYTF
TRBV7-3	CASSLAGGPRETQYF
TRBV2	CASSRGQEQPQHF
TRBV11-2	CASGRLAGVPYEQYF
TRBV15	CATSRESTREGLSDF
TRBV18	CASSPGQASQGGYTF
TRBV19	CASSTLAEGTYNEQFF
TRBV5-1	CASSLSAGTDTQYF
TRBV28	CASSSTGTDDKNIQYF
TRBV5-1	CASSLSDEQFF
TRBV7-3	CASSPRLAGVNNEQFF
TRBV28	CASSLPVQETQYF
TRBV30	CAWTPVTGGEAFF
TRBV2	CASRSTGAGGGYTF
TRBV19	CASSKQTGLNTEAFF
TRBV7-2	CASSLGGLAQFF
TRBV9	CASSVGSGRYTGELFF
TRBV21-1	CASSTKALEGEQYF
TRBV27	CASSLRQGIQPQHF
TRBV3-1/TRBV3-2	CASSGTENQPQHF
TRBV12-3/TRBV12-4	CASSSLVNTEAFF
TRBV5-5	CASSLEQGRGNQPQHF
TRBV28	CASSPSRGNQPQHF
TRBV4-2	CASSQPGQGVYEQYF
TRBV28	CASSTPGQGRANEKLFF
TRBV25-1	CATLAGGFDEQFF
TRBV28	CASSGTTGETQYF